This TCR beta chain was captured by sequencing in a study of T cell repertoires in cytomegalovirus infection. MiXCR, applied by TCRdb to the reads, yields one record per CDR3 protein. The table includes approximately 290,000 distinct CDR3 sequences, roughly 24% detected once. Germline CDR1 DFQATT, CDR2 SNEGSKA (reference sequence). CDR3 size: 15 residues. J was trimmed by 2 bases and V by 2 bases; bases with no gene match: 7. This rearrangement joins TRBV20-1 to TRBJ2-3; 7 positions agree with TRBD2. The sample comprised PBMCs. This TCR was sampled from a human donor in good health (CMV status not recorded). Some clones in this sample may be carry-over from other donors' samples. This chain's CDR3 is CSARSASGDTDTQYF. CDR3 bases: TGCAGTGCTAGAAGCGCTAGCGGTGACACAGATACGCAGTATTTT.